These T cell receptor beta chains were read from a single sample in a study of blood T cell repertoires in COVID-19. TCRdb's table, derived via immunoSEQ multiplex PCR, lists solely in-frame clones and lacks some. This sample has around 26,000 clones; 80% to 85% occur once, and the top ten carry 7.5% to 10%. The sequencing input was peripheral blood. The origin of the receptors is a human donor in a cohort sampled during active COVID-19. The CDR3 runs from the conserved cysteine through the conserved F or W. The D gene is left open where the match is weak. Clone size appears in some rows only: once, few, many, or a class for an expanded clone.

size	V	J	D	CDR3	DNA
-	TRBV25-1	TRBJ2-7	TRBD1	CASSAAGQALSYEQYF	TGTGCCAGCAGTGCCGCTGGACAGGCCCTTTCCTACGAGCAGTACTTC
-	TRBV7-3	TRBJ2-3	-	CASSAGPTDTQYF	TGTGCCAGCAGCGCGGGCCCCACAGATACGCAGTATTTT
-	TRBV13	TRBJ2-7	-	CASSNHGSYEQYF	TGTGCCAGCAGCAATCACGGGTCCTACGAGCAGTACTTC
-	TRBV15	TRBJ1-1	TRBD1	CATSPTGMVGTEAFF	TGTGCCACCAGCCCGACAGGGATGGTGGGGACTGAAGCTTTCTTT
-	TRBV4-2	TRBJ2-6	TRBD2	CASSRETSRRSGANVLTF	TGTGCCAGCAGCCGAGAGACTAGCCGACGCTCTGGGGCCAACGTCCTGACTTTC
-	TRBV4-1	TRBJ2-5	TRBD2	CASSQEGAGGPEETQYF	TGCGCCAGCAGCCAAGAAGGGGCGGGGGGGCCGGAGGAGACCCAGTACTTC
-	TRBV7-9	TRBJ1-1	-	CASSLAQTRVRTEAFF	TGTGCCAGCAGCTTAGCGCAAACCAGGGTACGGACTGAAGCTTTCTTT
few	TRBV12-3/TRBV12-4	TRBJ1-6	-	CASSFEGNSPLHF	TGTGCCAGCAGTTTCGAGGGAAATTCACCCCTCCACTTT
-	TRBV11-2	TRBJ2-2	TRBD2	CASSPIRTSRPGELFF	TGTGCCAGCAGCCCTATCAGGACTAGCAGGCCCGGGGAGCTGTTTTTT
-	TRBV10-3	TRBJ2-2	TRBD1	CAIRQGAGELFF	TGTGCCATCAGACAGGGGGCCGGGGAGCTGTTTTTT
-	TRBV27	TRBJ2-3	-	CASSHQGLTTDTQYF	TGTGCCAGCAGTCACCAGGGACTTACCACAGATACGCAGTATTTT
few	TRBV12-5	TRBJ2-7	TRBD1	CASGLGTGSSYEQYF	TGTGCTAGTGGTTTGGGGACAGGGAGCTCCTACGAGCAGTACTTC
-	TRBV7-2	TRBJ2-2	-	CASSSDYIGELFF	TGTGCCAGCAGCTCGGACTATATCGGGGAGCTGTTTTTT
few	TRBV7-9	TRBJ2-7	TRBD2	CASSLKASGRGPYEQYF	TGTGCCAGCAGCTTAAAGGCTAGCGGGAGAGGCCCCTACGAGCAGTACTTC
once	TRBV3-1/TRBV3-2	TRBJ2-5	TRBD2	CASSSTTSGVKETQYF	TGTGCCAGCAGCTCGACGACTAGCGGGGTTAAAGAGACCCAGTACTTC